Shown below are 24 T cell receptor beta chains from a single sample sequenced in a study of shared clonotypes between healthy human individuals. The assay was immunoSEQ multiplex PCR, and TCRdb's table has in-frame clones only and misses some. The sample holds hundreds of thousands of clones; roughly 98% are singletons and the top ten take 0.25% to 0.35%. Naive CD8 cells were CD45RO-negative, positively selected for CCR7, excluding terminally differentiated effector memory CD45RA+ cells. The sample was naive CD8+ T cells sorted from blood. The receptors come from a man aged 25-45 years in good health.

The chain links TRBV4-1 to TRBJ1-4; a possible D gene is TRBD1 (5 bases). V was trimmed by 4 bases and J by 4 bases, leaving 13 bases between them. There are 15 residues in the CDR3. The V gene's germline CDR1 is MGHRA and CDR2 YSYEKL. In DNA form, the CDR3 reads TGCGCCAGCAGCCCCCGGGACCTACTTAATGAAAAACTGTTTTTT. It yields the protein CASSPRDLLNEKLFF.

The sample holds one count of this clone. The genes are TRBV7-2 and TRBJ2-7, with D possibly being TRBD1 (7 bases). The germline V gene has CDR1 SGHTA and CDR2 FQGNSA. CDR3 length: 15 residues. Trimming took off 3 bases at V and 4 bases at J, with 16 bases between the two ends. CDR3 DNA: TGTGCCAGCAGCTTGGAGGGGGCCTCTCAGTACGAGCAGTACTTC. Protein product: CASSLEGASQYEQYF.

The chain joins TRBV19 to TRBJ2-5; a weak D match, TRBD2 (5 bases). V lost 8 bases to trimming and J lost 7 bases, with 11 bases between them. Germline-derived CDR1 and CDR2 are LNHDA and SQIVND (reference sequence). The CDR3 extends over 11 amino acids. The CDR3 DNA follows: TGTGCCAGTCGGGATGGGGTGACCCAGTACTTC. It encodes CASRDGVTQYF.

The J gene is TRBJ2-7, the V gene TRBV7-2, with 11 bases identical to TRBD2. This CDR3 is built from 15 residues. Per the germline V gene, CDR1 is SGHTA and CDR2 is FQGNSA. The junction had 4 bases not matched to a gene; V was cut back by 5 bases and J by 1 base. CDR3 DNA sequence: TGTGCCAGCAGCCAGAGGACTAGCGGGTCCTACGAGCAGTACTTC. This sequence encodes CASSQRTSGSYEQYF.

The chain recombines TRBV9 with TRBJ2-7; a possible D gene is TRBD1 (6 bases). The CDR3 is 13 amino acids. Trimming took 4 bases from V and 3 from J, leaving 11 bases between them. CDR1 is SGDLS and CDR2 is YYNGEE in the germline V gene. The CDR3 protein is CASSRTDDYEQYF. The CDR3, as DNA: TGTGCCAGCAGCCGGACAGACGACTACGAGCAGTACTTC.

The chain recombines TRBV7-2 with TRBJ2-1; TRBD2 aligns across 9 bases. Losses at the gene ends were 2 bases for V and 9 bases for J; bases not matched to a gene: 8. The CDR3 sequence is 15 residues long. Germline-derived CDR1 and CDR2 are SGHTA and FQGNSA. The CDR3 nucleotides read TGTGCCAGCAGCTTAAACGGCGGGAGGGCCTTTGAGCAGTTCTTC. Translation: CASSLNGGRAFEQFF.

As for this clone: Other DNA sequences in the same sample also yield this CDR3. The chain carries TRBV6-5 and TRBJ2-3; TRBD1 is a possible D gene (5 bases). Trimming took 2 bases from V and 0 from J, leaving 6 bases between them. CDR1 and CDR2 (germline): MNHEY, SVGAGI. The CDR3 loop spans 14 amino acids. The CDR3 DNA sequence: TGTGCCAGCAGTTACGGGGCTAGCACAGATACGCAGTATTTT. Protein sequence: CASSYGASTDTQYF.

This clone showed up just a few times. The chain recombines TRBV11-2 with TRBJ2-3; D unclear. V dropped 4 bases and J dropped 2 bases, with 1 base sitting between them. The CDR3 contains 11 residues. Germline V gene sequence: CDR1 SGHAT, CDR2 FQNNGV. CDR3 sequence (DNA): TGTGCCAGCAGCTACACAGATACGCAGTATTTT. Translated: CASSYTDTQYF.

CDR3 region: CSASGNIGSYNEQFF. DNA of the CDR3: TGCAGCGCTAGCGGGAACATTGGTTCCTACAATGAGCAGTTCTTC. The chain links TRBV29-1 to TRBJ2-1, with 9 bases lining up with TRBD2. Germline CDR1 reads SQVTM; CDR2 reads ANQGSEA. Trimming removed 7 bases from V and 1 base from J; junction bases left unmatched: 8. The CDR3 spans 15 residues.

The V and J genes are TRBV7-9 and TRBJ2-1; weak D call: TRBD1 (6 bases). From germline, CDR1 is SEHNR and CDR2 FQNEAQ (reference sequence). V lost 5 bases, J lost 3 bases, and 11 bases lay in between. There are 14 residues in the CDR3. The CDR3 here is CASSRQGYYNEQFF. CDR3 nucleotide sequence: TGTGCCAGCAGCCGCCAGGGGTACTACAATGAGCAGTTCTTC.

The chain employs TRBV28 and TRBJ2-1; 13 bases map to TRBD2. V was clipped by 5 bases and J by 8 bases; unmatched bases: 9. The germline V gene encodes CDR1 MDHEN and CDR2 SYDVKM. The CDR3 runs 16 residues. CDR3 DNA sequence: TGTGCCAGCAGTCCCGCCACTAGCGGGAGGGGCGATGAGCAGTTCTTC. This translates into CASSPATSGRGDEQFF.

This clone occurred once. The V gene is TRBV9, the J gene TRBJ2-7; weak D call: TRBD2 (6 bases). This CDR3 contains 14 residues. Germline V gene lookup returns CDR1 SGDLS and CDR2 YYNGEE. V gave up 8 bases and J gave up 0 bases, with 15 bases separating them. The CDR3 nucleotides are TGTGCCAGTGCTGCAGGGACTGGCTCCTACGAGCAGTACTTC. This translates into CASAAGTGSYEQYF. Using reference TRBV9 and TRBJ2-7 for the parts outside the CDR3, the full variable domain is DSGVTQTPKHLITATGQRVTLRCSPRSGDLSVYWYQQSLDQGLQFLIQYYNGEERAKGNILERFSAQQFPDLHSELNLSSLELGDSALYFCASAAGTGSYEQYFGPGTRLTVT.

This chain uses TRBV29-1 with TRBJ2-7; D not certain. Germline loops: CDR1 SQVTM, CDR2 ANQGSEA. The V end was cut by 4 bases, the J end by 3 bases, with 16 bases between. CDR3 length: 14 residues. CDR3 sequence reads: CSVVTADQYYEQYF. The CDR3 DNA sequence: TGCAGCGTTGTTACGGCCGACCAGTACTACGAGCAGTACTTC.

This chain uses TRBV11-2 with TRBJ2-4, with 14 bases identical to TRBD2. The CDR3 totals 19 residues. After removal of 4 bases from V and 1 base from J, the junction contained 9 bases not matched to a gene. Germline loops: CDR1 SGHAT, CDR2 FQNNGV. For the CDR3, the DNA is TGTGCCAGCAGCTCGCCGACTAGCGGGAGGGCCGCGGCCAAAAACATTCAGTACTTC. Translation: CASSSPTSGRAAAKNIQYF.

This sequence joins TRBV7-6 and TRBJ2-1, with TRBD2 matching over 10 bases. This CDR3 contains 15 residues. Germline V gene data show CDR1 as SGHVS and CDR2 as FNYEAQ. The V and J ends lost 1 base and 6 bases, in that order; junction bases with no gene match: 3. DNA of the CDR3: TGTGCCAGCAGCTTAGGCCTAGCGGGAGTCAATGAGCAGTTCTTC. Its translation is CASSLGLAGVNEQFF.

V gene TRBV4-1 combines with J gene TRBJ2-7, with 10 bases matching TRBD1. This CDR3 is built from 16 residues. The V gene's germline CDR1 is MGHRA and CDR2 YSYEKL. V lost 3 bases to trimming and J lost 4 bases; unmatched junction nucleotides: 9. The chain's CDR3 is CASSHDWTGGEYEQYF. Here the CDR3 DNA reads TGCGCCAGCAGCCATGATTGGACAGGGGGGGAATACGAGCAGTACTTC.

The chain links TRBV9 to TRBJ2-5, with 9 bases aligning to TRBD1. Germline V gene lookup returns CDR1 SGDLS and CDR2 YYNGEE. Unmatched junction bases numbered 13, after V lost 5 bases and J lost 5 bases. The CDR3 has 16 residues. The CDR3 DNA reads TGTGCCAGCAGTACCCGGTGGGACAGGGAGGATGAGACCCAGTACTTC. Translation: CASSTRWDREDETQYF.

This clone was picked up one time. The rearrangement joins TRBV9 to TRBJ2-7; TRBD1 agrees at 9 bases. The CDR3 totals 15 residues. Losses at the gene ends were 0 bases for V and 5 bases for J; bases not matched to a gene: 6. Per germline, CDR1 SGDLS and CDR2 YYNGEE. The CDR3 sequence: CASSVEGTGLDEQYF. As DNA, the CDR3 is TGTGCCAGCAGCGTAGAGGGGACAGGGCTAGACGAGCAGTACTTC.

The chain has TRBV7-9 and TRBJ2-7; 8 bases line up with TRBD1. CDR1 is SEHNR and CDR2 is FQNEAQ in the germline V gene (reference sequence). This CDR3 contains 15 residues. With 5 bases clipped from V and 4 bases from J, the junction kept 10 bases outside the gene matches. CDR3 region: CASSKIQGDRYEQYF. The CDR3 DNA reads TGTGCCAGCAGCAAAATACAGGGGGATCGGTACGAGCAGTACTTC.

The V gene is TRBV4-1, the J gene TRBJ1-2; 8 bases fit TRBD1. This CDR3 contains 15 residues. Looked up from germline, CDR1 is MGHRA and CDR2 is YSYEKL. Trimming removed 1 base from V and 1 base from J; junction bases left unmatched: 2. CDR3 bases: TGCGCCAGCAGCCAAGGGACAGGGCTTAACTATGGCTACACCTTC. It translates to CASSQGTGLNYGYTF.

Concerning this clone: Additional DNA sequences in this sample encode the identical CDR3. V and J are TRBV7-6 and TRBJ1-1, with D possibly matching TRBD1 (6 bases). CDR1 is SGHVS and CDR2 is FNYEAQ in the germline V gene. The CDR3 totals 15 residues. The V end lost 0 bases, the J end lost 4 bases, and 12 bases lay between the germline ends. CDR3 nucleotides: TGTGCCAGCAGCTTAGCGGGGGGGCACGGCACTGAAGCTTTCTTT. Translation: CASSLAGGHGTEAFF.

The chain uses TRBV4-3 and TRBJ2-3; TRBD1 aligns across 8 bases. The CDR3 is 15 amino acids. The germline V gene encodes CDR1 LGHNA and CDR2 YSLEER. V dropped 1 base and J dropped 5; count of bases not matched to a gene: 5. The DNA of the CDR3 is TGCGCCAGCAGCCAAGCCAGGGGGCGCGGAGATACGCAGTATTTT. Translating it yields CASSQARGRGDTQYF.

The V call is TRBV27, the J call TRBJ2-7; 10 nucleotides line up with TRBD2. CDR3 length equals 15 residues. Per germline, CDR1 MNHEY and CDR2 SMNVEV (reference sequence). With 4 bases clipped from V and 3 bases from J, the junction kept 6 bases outside the gene matches. This chain's CDR3 is CASSSASGSLYEQYF. DNA for the CDR3: TGTGCCAGCAGTTCTGCTAGCGGGAGTCTCTACGAGCAGTACTTC.

The gene calls are TRBV7-8 and TRBJ2-2, with 7 bases identical to TRBD1. This CDR3 is 15 amino acids long. V lost 3 bases and J lost 0; bases outside the gene matches: 1. CDR1 and CDR2 (germline): SGHVS, FQNEAQ. The CDR3 here is CASSFGTANTGELFF. CDR3 coding DNA: TGTGCCAGCAGCTTTGGGACAGCGAACACCGGGGAGCTGTTTTTT.